Below are 18 T cell receptor beta chains sequenced from a single sample in a study of vaccination and CD4 T cells after COVID-19. No cognate antigen is known for these TCRs. With the Oncomine TCR Beta short-read assay, DNA from cultured CD4+ T cells was sequenced. TCRdb ran MiXCR on the PCR reads and lists one entry per CDR3 protein. Of roughly 14,000 distinct CDR3 sequences in the sample, more than 55% were seen once. Regarding treatment: roughly 10-day PBMC culture with coronavirus spike peptide pools or control peptides (ViraFEST assay). Sequenced input: CD4+ T cells from blood, cultured in vitro. The receptor source for this set is a human donor who had recovered from COVID-19.

A few counts support this clonotype. J is TRBJ2-7 and V is TRBV27, with 8 bases that match TRBD1. V lost 6 bases and J lost 9; bases outside the gene matches: 16. The V gene's germline CDR1 is MNHEY and CDR2 SMNVEV (reference sequence). The CDR3 contains 15 residues. Here the CDR3 DNA reads TGTGCCAGCAGCCTTATCACCCCCACAGGGGGAGTGCAGTACTTC. Its protein product is CASSLITPTGGVQYF.

V is TRBV7-8 and J is TRBJ1-2; 11 nucleotides match TRBD1. CDR1 and CDR2 from the germline V gene are SGHVS and FQNEAQ. The junction had 5 bases not matched to a gene; V was cut back by 1 base and J by 7 bases. This CDR3 has 15 residues. The CDR3 protein is CASSLERTGGRGYTF. The CDR3 DNA sequence: TGTGCCAGCAGCTTAGAAAGGACAGGGGGCCGTGGCTACACCTTC.

V is TRBV27 and J is TRBJ1-5, with a tentative D call TRBD1 (5 bases). Germline lookup yields CDR1 MNHEY and CDR2 SMNVEV (reference sequence). The CDR3 consists of 16 residues. V dropped 0 bases and J dropped 3 bases, with 12 bases sitting between them. CDR3 residues: CASSLSGVRNNQPQHF. The DNA of the CDR3 is TGTGCCAGCAGTTTATCGGGGGTGAGGAACAATCAGCCCCAGCATTTT.

The table lists this clonotype with a few counts. This rearrangement joins TRBV6-1 to TRBJ1-2; 8 nucleotides line up with TRBD1. The germline gives CDR1 MNHNS, CDR2 SASEGT. This CDR3 has 14 amino acids. Germline trimming cut 6 bases from V and 4 bases from J; bases unmatched to any gene: 7. DNA for the CDR3: TGTGCCAGCAGGATGACAGGGGATGGCTATGGCTACACCTTC. Its protein product is CASRMTGDGYGYTF.

This clonotype has more than one count but fewer than ten. The chain carries TRBV7-2 and TRBJ2-2, with TRBD2 identical over 12 bases. The V gene's germline CDR1 is SGHTA and CDR2 FQGNSA. CDR3 size: 15 residues. J was trimmed by 6 bases and V by 2 bases; bases with no gene match: 1. The CDR3 nucleotides read TGTGCCAGCAGCTTACTAGCGGGAGGGGCCGGGGAGCTGTTTTTT. It yields the protein CASSLLAGGAGELFF.

The rearrangement uses TRBV6-1 and TRBJ1-2; TRBD1 might be the D (5 bases). Germline V CDR1 and CDR2: MNHNS, SASEGT. V was cut by 6 bases and J by 4 bases, with 12 bases left in between. There are 13 residues in the CDR3. The CDR3 nucleotides read TGTGCCAGCAGCGAGACAGCAAGCTATGGCTACACCTTC. It specifies CASSETASYGYTF.

J is TRBJ1-6 and V is TRBV6-1, with TRBD1 matching over 8 bases. The germline CDR1 and CDR2 sequences are MNHNS and SASEGT. This CDR3 has 16 residues. The V and J ends lost 6 bases and 2 bases, in that order; junction bases with no gene match: 6. CDR3 loop: CASRGTGATYNSPLHF. As DNA, the CDR3 is TGTGCCAGCAGGGGGACAGGCGCCACCTATAATTCACCCCTCCACTTT.

The gene calls are TRBV19 and TRBJ1-2; D is possibly TRBD1 (5 bases). The germline gives CDR1 LNHDA, CDR2 SQIVND (reference sequence). The CDR3 extends over 12 amino acids. V was trimmed by 6 bases and J by 8 bases, leaving 13 bases between them. The CDR3 sequence: CASRGTARGYTF. The CDR3 DNA reads as TGTGCCAGTAGAGGGACCGCGAGGGGCTACACCTTC.

The CDR3 bases are TGCGCCAGCAGCCAAATAGAAGTACCCACGACAGGGACCTACGAGCAGTACTTC. Amino acids: CASSQIEVPTTGTYEQYF. The rearrangement uses TRBV4-1 and TRBJ2-7; 7 bases line up with TRBD1. The CDR3 runs 18 residues. After removal of 2 bases from V and 2 bases from J, the junction contained 15 bases not matched to a gene. Per germline, CDR1 MGHRA and CDR2 YSYEKL.

The genes are TRBV27 and TRBJ1-3; D is uncertain. The germline V gene encodes CDR1 MNHEY and CDR2 SMNVEV (reference sequence). The CDR3 sequence is 14 residues long. With 9 bases removed from V and 0 bases from J, the gap between germline ends came to 12 bases. The CDR3 DNA reads TGTGCCAGTGGAGAAACCTACTCTGGAAACACCATATATTTT. This encodes CASGETYSGNTIYF.

CDR3 sequence (DNA): TGCAGTGCTAGAGATCGCCGGCGAGGCAATTCACCCCTCCACTTT. Protein product: CSARDRRRGNSPLHF. This chain uses TRBV20-1 with TRBJ1-6; the D is unclear. The CDR3 has 15 residues. Trimming took 0 bases from V and 7 from J, leaving 13 bases between them. CDR1 is DFQATT, CDR2 SNEGSKA, per germline (reference sequence).

This clonotype is labeled as medium-sized (0.01 to 0.1%). This chain uses TRBV24-1 with TRBJ1-3; D gene ambiguous. Looked up from germline, CDR1 is KGHDR and CDR2 is SFDVKD. This CDR3 has 12 amino acids. Trimming pared 0 bases from V and 4 bases from J, leaving 0 bases between. Here the CDR3 reads CATSDLGNTIYF. The CDR3 bases are TGTGCCACCAGTGATTTGGGAAACACCATATATTTT.

The chain combines TRBV3-1 with TRBJ2-2, with 11 bases that match TRBD2. V shed 6 bases, J shed 3 bases, and the junction held 6 bases outside the gene matches. This CDR3 is 16 amino acids long. Germline CDR1 is LGHDT and CDR2 is YNNKEL (reference sequence). CDR3 region: CASSPSGRPDTGELFF. The CDR3, as DNA: TGTGCCAGCAGTCCTAGCGGGAGGCCCGACACCGGGGAGCTGTTTTTT.

The chain recombines TRBV15 with TRBJ2-4; 10 positions agree with TRBD1. This CDR3 is 14 amino acids long. V dropped 5 bases and J dropped 6; count of bases not matched to a gene: 4. In germline, CDR1 is LNHNV, CDR2 YYDKDF (reference sequence). The CDR3 coding sequence is TGTGCCACCAGCGCCGGGACAGGGGCAAACATTCAGTACTTC. As protein: CATSAGTGANIQYF.

In its sample, this clonotype was seen once. The chain combines TRBV25-1 with TRBJ2-1; weak D call: TRBD2 (5 bases). V was pared by 1 base and J by 13 bases, with 20 bases between. The CDR3 has 15 residues. Germline lookup yields CDR1 MGHDK and CDR2 SYGVNS. In nucleotides, the CDR3 is TGTGCCAGCAGTGAATTTAGTGTAAGGGAGTCCTTTCAGTTCTTC. The encoded protein is CASSEFSVRESFQFF. Supplemented by reference TRBV25-1 and TRBJ2-1, the full variable domain reads EADIYQTPRYLVIGTGKKITLECSQTMGHDKMYWYQQDPGMELHLIHYSYGVNSTEKGDLSSESTVSRIRTEHFPLTLESARPSHTSQYLCASSEFSVRESFQFFGPGTRLTVL.

The chain carries TRBV20-1 and TRBJ1-2; 7 bases are shared with TRBD1. The trim removed 6 bases at V and 4 bases at J, leaving 8 bases unmatched. The CDR3 is made up of 13 amino acids. Germline CDR1 is DFQATT and CDR2 is SNEGSKA (reference sequence). The CDR3 loop reads CSAWPGQTYGYTF. The CDR3 DNA follows: TGCAGTGCGTGGCCGGGACAGACCTATGGCTACACCTTC.

This clonotype was observed a handful of times. This rearrangement joins TRBV7-2 to TRBJ1-1, with D perhaps matching TRBD1 (5 bases). Trimming took off 2 bases at V and 5 bases at J, with 6 bases between the two ends. This CDR3 spans 12 amino acids. Germline V CDR1 and CDR2: SGHTA, FQGNSA. CDR3 bases: TGTGCCAGCAGCTTACGGGGGACTGAAGCTTTCTTT. This sequence encodes CASSLRGTEAFF.

This clonotype came up a few times. CDR3 sequence reads: CATSRGEGGSDTQYF. The CDR3 nucleotides are TGTGCCACCAGCAGAGGAGAGGGTGGATCCGATACGCAGTATTTT. V is TRBV15 and J is TRBJ2-3, with a weak D call TRBD2 (5 bases). The ends were cut back, 1 base at V and 6 bases at J, with 14 bases in the middle. In germline, CDR1 is LNHNV, CDR2 YYDKDF (reference sequence). This CDR3 spans 15 amino acids.